This T cell receptor beta chain was sequenced in a study of response to subunit inactivated influenza vaccine. Via MiXCR, TCRdb re-called the RT-PCR reads, giving one row per CDR3 protein. Among some 600,000 distinct CDR3 sequences listed, around 13% were seen once. The source material was PBMCs from blood, sampled less than 15 days before vaccination. The clonotype originates from a man in his fifties or sixties who received an inactivated influenza vaccine.

CDR3 loop: CASSQGGPGLIQETQYF. In DNA form, the CDR3 reads TGTGCCAGCAGCCAAGGTGGGCCGGGCCTTATTCAAGAGACCCAGTACTTC. The chain combines TRBV3-1 with TRBJ2-5, with D unresolved. CDR1 and CDR2 (germline): LGHDT, YNNKEL (reference sequence). The CDR3 is made up of 17 amino acids. Trimming pared 1 base from V and 2 bases from J, leaving 17 bases between.